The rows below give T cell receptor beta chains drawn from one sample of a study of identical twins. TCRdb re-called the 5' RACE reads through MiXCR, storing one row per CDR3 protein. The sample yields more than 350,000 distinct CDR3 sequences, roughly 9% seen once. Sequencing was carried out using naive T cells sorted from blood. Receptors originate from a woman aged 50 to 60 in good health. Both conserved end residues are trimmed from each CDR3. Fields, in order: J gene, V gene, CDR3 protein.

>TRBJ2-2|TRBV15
ATSTLDRGNTGELF
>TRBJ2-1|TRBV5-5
ASRSGLATSSYNEQF
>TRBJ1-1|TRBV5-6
ASSQMLVLGTEAF
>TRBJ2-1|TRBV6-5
ASSSLSRTGGYGGEQF
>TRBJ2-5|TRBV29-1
SVEDDSGSLETQY
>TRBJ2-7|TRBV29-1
SVFLPGPSYEQY
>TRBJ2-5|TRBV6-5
ASRGVGSQETQY
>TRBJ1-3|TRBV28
ASIPGRAGNTIY
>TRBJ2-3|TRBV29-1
SVGDRARADTQY
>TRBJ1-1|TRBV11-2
ASSFKPNTEAF
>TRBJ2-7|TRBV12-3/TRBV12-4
ASTLWGTGSRTEQY
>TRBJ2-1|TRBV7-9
ASRRGLATYNEQF
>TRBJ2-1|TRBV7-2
ASSLAGGSYNERF
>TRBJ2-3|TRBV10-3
AISESTTDTQY
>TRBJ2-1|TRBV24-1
ATSDFGTSGRDEQF
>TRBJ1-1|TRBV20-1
SASRTGRRTEAF
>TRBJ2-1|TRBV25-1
ATGLAGLNEQF
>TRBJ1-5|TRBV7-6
ASSLEPYGSNQPQH
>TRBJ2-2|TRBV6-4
ASRDRGAGELF
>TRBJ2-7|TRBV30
AWSGGRTSGAYEQY
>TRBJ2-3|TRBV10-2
ASSVPLRSTDTQY
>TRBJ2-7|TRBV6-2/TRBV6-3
ASSFTTRQY
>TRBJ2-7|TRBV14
ASSQDGQTYEQY
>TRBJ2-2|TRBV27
ASSFMNTGELF
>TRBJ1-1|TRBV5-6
ASSPDLGLQAF
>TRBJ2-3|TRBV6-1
ASSEPPEADTQY
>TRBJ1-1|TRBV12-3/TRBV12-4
ASSLKGSTEAF
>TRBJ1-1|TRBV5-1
ASSPIRDRNTEAF
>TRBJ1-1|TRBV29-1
SVPGTGGYHTEAF
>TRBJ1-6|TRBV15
ATSGEVGTGYSPLH
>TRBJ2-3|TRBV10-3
AISDQLAASTDTQY
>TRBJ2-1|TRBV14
ASSQAPVSGRHEQF
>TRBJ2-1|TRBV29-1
SVVPGGGYEQF
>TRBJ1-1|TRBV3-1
ASSRQGGTEAF
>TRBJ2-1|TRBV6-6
ASSSLAGPDNEQF